The clone carrying this TCR beta chain was detected a few times. No antigen is known for it. These data are taken from a study of T cells in Graves' hyperthyroidism and ophthalmopathy. Study results and caveats: A model built on 13 V-J features separated ophthalmopathy from stable hyperthyroidism. Most thyroid clonotypes that were expanded above 0.001 also turned up in blood. The model's output predicted ophthalmopathy at a median of roughly 6 months prior to onset.

Germline CDR1 and CDR2: DFQATT and SNEGSKA (reference sequence). This CDR3 is 14 amino acids long. V shed 5 bases and J 2 bases; nucleotides not matched to a gene: 5. Amplified TCR beta CDR3 regions came from RNA transcripts. HTBI primers were used for first-round RT-PCR of the TCR CDR3. TCRdb used MiXCR to reprocess the multiplex PCR reads, holding one entry per CDR3 protein. Of around 690,000 distinct CDR3 sequences listed, about 18% are singletons. The receptor was isolated from a man aged 50-60 years with Graves' hyperthyroidism. The chain employs TRBV20-1 and TRBJ2-5; 10 bases align to TRBD2. Sequenced material: blood. CDR3 sequence: CSAGVLAGQETQYF. DNA for the CDR3: TGCAGTGCTGGGGTACTAGCGGGGCAAGAGACCCAGTACTTC.